Listed below are T cell receptor beta chains from one sample, sequenced in a study of T cells expressing NK-cell markers. TCRdb reprocessed the 5' RACE reads and stores each CDR3 protein as one record, lacking DNA. This sample lists 500,000 or so distinct CDR3 sequences; its ten largest clones have approximately 3.6%. The sequencing input was blood T cells: a sorted CD56 or NKG2C T cell subset, CD4+ or CD8+ T cells, or bulk PBMC T cells (not recorded which). These receptors were collected from a man between 18 and 35 years old in good health. The CDR3 runs from the conserved cysteine through the conserved F or W.

CDR3: CASSLASVAGGLYEQYF
J: TRBJ2-7
length: 17
V: TRBV11-2

CDR3: CASSERTGTVENEQFF
J: TRBJ2-1
length: 16
V: TRBV25-1

CDR3: CASSLPDRVYGYTF
J: TRBJ1-2
length: 14
V: TRBV5-1

CDR3: CAISDPMTVDYGYTF
J: TRBJ1-2
length: 15
V: TRBV10-3

CDR3: CASRPLAGGFNEQFF
J: TRBJ2-1
length: 15
V: TRBV2

CDR3: CASSRGNTEQFF
J: TRBJ2-1
length: 12
V: TRBV4-3

CDR3: CASSFKYKNIQYF
J: TRBJ2-4
length: 13
V: TRBV12-3/TRBV12-4

CDR3: CASSLGLAGLTDTQYF
J: TRBJ2-3
length: 16
V: TRBV11-2

CDR3: CASWRANQPQHF
J: TRBJ1-5
length: 12
V: TRBV27

CDR3: CASAGLGGKQETQYF
J: TRBJ2-5
length: 15
V: TRBV12-5

CDR3: CASSPAAGAFGETQYF
J: TRBJ2-5
length: 16
V: TRBV12-3/TRBV12-4

CDR3: CASSPNAGTGQGQPQHF
J: TRBJ1-5
length: 17
V: TRBV5-5

CDR3: CASSYSRGNTIYF
J: TRBJ1-3
length: 13
V: TRBV6-5

CDR3: CASSPRPDGNSPLHF
J: TRBJ1-6
length: 15
V: TRBV18

CDR3: CASKKQGAGNTIYF
J: TRBJ1-3
length: 14
V: TRBV6-5

CDR3: CSVPGLGTSYNEQFF
J: TRBJ2-1
length: 15
V: TRBV29-1

CDR3: CASRVYGLETQYF
J: TRBJ2-5
length: 13
V: TRBV6-2/TRBV6-3

CDR3: CATSEGTIYSPLHF
J: TRBJ1-6
length: 14
V: TRBV24-1

CDR3: CATQRRENEQFF
J: TRBJ2-1
length: 12
V: TRBV6-2/TRBV6-3

CDR3: CSASLVNQNTEAFF
J: TRBJ1-1
length: 14
V: TRBV20-1

CDR3: CASSLDRGKRANTIYF
J: TRBJ1-3
length: 16
V: TRBV6-5

CDR3: CASSGANRVGEKLFF
J: TRBJ1-4
length: 15
V: TRBV27

CDR3: CASSGLLGQRAEQYF
J: TRBJ2-7
length: 15
V: TRBV25-1

CDR3: CASSGTTVANEQFF
J: TRBJ2-1
length: 14
V: TRBV28

CDR3: CASSGGTSGSSETQYF
J: TRBJ2-5
length: 16
V: TRBV5-1

CDR3: CASSRYRDGETQYF
J: TRBJ2-5
length: 14
V: TRBV14

CDR3: CASSLSGRIHNEQFF
J: TRBJ2-1
length: 15
V: TRBV27

CDR3: CASSYRDRGRNTEAFF
J: TRBJ1-1
length: 16
V: TRBV6-5

CDR3: CASSLRLNEKLFF
J: TRBJ1-4
length: 13
V: TRBV28

CDR3: CASSLGRDSSYEQYF
J: TRBJ2-7
length: 15
V: TRBV7-2

CDR3: CASSQDRWQGVETQYF
J: TRBJ2-5
length: 16
V: TRBV4-1

CDR3: CSAAGTSSYEQYF
J: TRBJ2-7
length: 13
V: TRBV20-1

CDR3: CASSPGTSGKGETQYF
J: TRBJ2-5
length: 16
V: TRBV5-1

CDR3: CSVSDWNQPQHF
J: TRBJ1-5
length: 12
V: TRBV29-1